This TCR beta chain was sequenced in a study of blood T cell dynamics during melanoma immunotherapy (dated by TCRdb to 2018 to 2021). A note on the overall study: All patients had metastatic melanoma and were given first-line pembrolizumab or nivolumab plus ipilimumab as standard of care in the United Kingdom. To find early correlates of response, peripheral T cell receptor repertoires were profiled in metastatic melanoma patients before and after one cycle of checkpoint inhibitor therapy. Consecutive patients formed a training cohort, and a further independent group of patients from the same centre was pooled into an external validation set.

In regard to this clone: Its specific antigen is unknown. Qualities for individual bases were not recorded, and no much larger clone is one base off.

A fixed 350 ng of DNA was loaded for every bulk PBMC sample. TCR beta CDR3 sequences were amplified from genomic DNA with the immunoSEQ TCRb Assay kit following manufacturer instructions. The KAPA Library Quantification Kit for Illumina platforms was used to quantify the pooled libraries by qPCR. Pooled libraries were sequenced on an Illumina NextSeq 500, clustered at 0.6-1.1 pM. The authors' analysis ran thus. TCR data were analyzed using immunoSEQ ANALYZER and the R LymphoSeq package. A rearrangement efficiency score was calculated as productive divided by the sum of productive and non-productive CDR3 sequences. Clonality was assessed using the Gini coefficient and diversity using the Renyi index at alpha=1, with pairwise comparisons between timepoints within each patient. Clonal relatedness, based on an edit distance of 3, and repertoire similarity, based on the Bhattacharyya coefficient, were both computed in LymphoSeq. To classify response, a linear discriminant analysis based on week-3 changes in clonality and diversity was built using the R MASS and caret packages. Entries here come from immuneACCESS through TCRdb and include only in-frame sequences with V and J called. Some clones fail to appear in such tables; in the studies checked, an unresolved V gene covers under half of the shortfall, and the cause of the remainder is unknown. D and trimming come from the DNA, and the V and J calls and clone size come from that table. The sample data list some 10,000 clones, and about 85% of these were observed just once. 1% to 1.2% of the sample belongs to the ten largest clones.

Study-wide conclusions, independent of this receptor: Unlike progressors, patients who went on to achieve disease control showed a bifurcated reorganization of the PBMC repertoire at W3, with either increased clonality or increased diversity. The relatively small sample size was acknowledged as a potential limitation on generalization of the results. The study could not determine whether the T cell clones driving repertoire changes were melanoma-specific or reflected general immune activation.

The time point tag for this specimen amounts to: week 3, after first cycle of checkpoint inhibitor. Blood samples were taken at two points: before treatment (T0) and at week 3 (W3), which came after the first cycle of checkpoint blockade. Except for a couple of patients with rapid clinical progression, response was assessed 12 weeks after the first infusion by RECIST 1.1; disease control meant complete response, partial response or stable disease. Patients were not eligible if they had prior systemic cancer treatment, concomitant immunosuppressant therapy or synchronous other active malignancies. Bulk PBMC and plasma cell-free DNA were both sequenced for TCR beta so that circulating cells and T cell turnover could be tracked. PBMC were isolated from blood with Lymphoprep and SepMate tubes, followed by red cell lysis. QIAamp DNA Blood Mini kits were used to extract DNA from PBMC and from sorted T cell subsets.

CDR1 and CDR2, per the germline V gene (reference sequence), are LNHDA and SQIVND. Including the terminal cysteine and phenylalanine, the CDR3 comprises 15 residues. The sequence is cut down to CDR3 DNA, 45 bases in frame from base 1. V is clipped by 1 base and J by 0 bases, and the sequence between their germline boundaries is 7 bases long. This material consisted of blood, taken from a patient treated with checkpoint blockade. The TCR comes from a human donor with melanoma. The rearranged segments are TRBV19 and TRBJ2-1; the D gene lacks a confident call. CDR3 sequence: CASSIGGYSYNEQFF. The sequenced DNA: TGTGCCAGTAGTATAGGAGGTTACTCCTACAATGAGCAGTTCTTC.